Following are 27 T cell receptor beta chains from one sample sequenced in a study of CD8+ T cells in alopecia areata. The sequencing template was cDNA reverse transcribed from extracted RNA. Profiled with immunoSEQ multiplex PCR; TCRdb holds only in-frame clones, not every one. This table holds 110,000 to 150,000 clones, about 88% found once. Noted treatment: oral pan-JAK inhibitor, 5-10 mg twice daily. The sequencing here drew on CD8+ T cells sorted from blood, taken at week 4, from a patient treated with tofacitinib. The receptors derive from a human donor with alopecia areata.

The chain couples TRBV27 to TRBJ2-7; 11 nucleotides agree with TRBD2. CDR3 length: 13 amino acids. CDR1 is MNHEY and CDR2 is SMNVEV in the germline V gene (reference sequence). The V segment lost 5 bases and the J segment 6 bases; nucleotides outside the gene matches: 3. For the CDR3, the DNA is TGTGCCAGCAGTGGCGGGACTAGCGGCGAGCAGTACTTC. This translates into CASSGGTSGEQYF.

V usage is TRBV5-1 and J usage is TRBJ2-3; no clear D gene. The germline V and J ends were trimmed by 2 bases and 0 bases, with 10 bases remaining between them. This CDR3 has 15 amino acids. Germline CDR1 is SGHRS and CDR2 is YFSETQ. This CDR3 reads CASSFGVTSTDTQYF. CDR3 coding DNA: TGCGCCAGCAGCTTTGGCGTTACTAGCACAGATACGCAGTATTTT.

Concerning this clone: Other nucleotide sequences in the sample specify the same CDR3. The chain recombines TRBV7-9 with TRBJ2-7; unclear D gene. V was clipped by 5 bases and J by 4 bases, with 6 bases between them. Germline V gene lookup returns CDR1 SEHNR and CDR2 FQNEAQ (reference sequence). There are 11 residues in the CDR3. This CDR3 reads CASSPGYEQYF. Here the CDR3 DNA reads TGTGCCAGCAGCCCCGGGTACGAGCAGTACTTC.

The genes are TRBV7-9 and TRBJ2-5; D not certain. The V end lost 5 bases, the J end lost 5 bases, and 18 bases lay between the germline ends. This CDR3 has 15 residues. Looked up from germline, CDR1 is SEHNR and CDR2 is FQNEAQ (reference sequence). CDR3 in amino acids: CASSRPGPPGETQYF. CDR3 coding DNA: TGTGCCAGCAGCCGCCCCGGGCCCCCGGGCGAGACCCAGTACTTC.

The CDR3 loop reads CASSSGGQNQPQHF. The DNA for the CDR3 is TGTGCCAGCAGTTCGGGGGGACAGAATCAGCCCCAGCATTTT. V and J are TRBV27 and TRBJ1-5; 7 bases agree with TRBD1. Germline assignment: CDR1 MNHEY and CDR2 SMNVEV (reference sequence). This CDR3 has 14 amino acids. With 4 bases clipped from V and 4 bases from J, the junction kept 4 bases outside the gene matches.

This clone was picked up a small number of times. This chain joins TRBV2 and TRBJ2-1; TRBD1 might be the D (5 bases). Germline CDR1 SNHLY, CDR2 FYNNEI. This CDR3 region has 12 residues. Trimming pared 6 bases from V and 8 bases from J, leaving 11 bases between. The CDR3 sequence is CASSTGRDEQFF. The CDR3 DNA reads TGTGCCAGCAGCACAGGCCGGGATGAGCAGTTCTTC.

The chain employs TRBV25-1 and TRBJ1-1; maybe TRBD1 (5 bases). The CDR3 contains 13 residues. Trimming removed 4 bases at V and 6 bases at J, with 12 bases between. Germline V lookup: CDR1 MGHDK, CDR2 SYGVNS. The CDR3 DNA reads as TGTGCCAGCAGTGGGCGGGGGATCCCTGAAGCTTTCTTT. Its protein is CASSGRGIPEAFF. Full variable domain (rest looked up from reference TRBV25-1 and TRBJ1-1): EADIYQTPRYLVIGTGKKITLECSQTMGHDKMYWYQQDPGMELHLIHYSYGVNSTEKGDLSSESTVSRIRTEHFPLTLESARPSHTSQYLCASSGRGIPEAFFGQGTRLTVV.

The J gene is TRBJ2-7, the V gene TRBV4-1, with TRBD2 matching over 8 bases. The germline V gene has CDR1 MGHRA and CDR2 YSYEKL. CDR3 length: 16 residues. V dropped 5 bases and J dropped 0; count of bases not matched to a gene: 9. CDR3 nucleotides: TGCGCCAGCAGCGTCTTGAGCGGGGGCCGCTCCTACGAGCAGTACTTC. Protein product: CASSVLSGGRSYEQYF.

The chain combines TRBV4-1 with TRBJ2-5, with TRBD1 matching 7 bases. After removal of 2 bases from V and 0 bases from J, the junction contained 12 bases not matched to a gene. The CDR3 is 18 residues long. Germline V lookup: CDR1 MGHRA, CDR2 YSYEKL. The CDR3 here is CASSQFSGQAEYQETQYF. As DNA, the CDR3 is TGCGCCAGCAGCCAATTCTCCGGACAGGCGGAATACCAAGAGACCCAGTACTTC.

This clone was counted only a few times. The chain carries TRBV7-8 and TRBJ2-1; D may be TRBD2 (6 bases). The V gene lost 3 bases and the J gene lost 0 bases, with 12 bases spanning the gap. Germline loops: CDR1 SGHVS, CDR2 FQNEAQ. The CDR3 has 16 amino acids. CDR3 sequence (DNA): TGTGCCAGCAGCTTTCTCGGGAGATACTCCTACAATGAGCAGTTCTTC. Translating it yields CASSFLGRYSYNEQFF.

This chain joins TRBV7-3 and TRBJ2-3, with 9 bases identical to TRBD1. Germline V gives CDR1 SGHTA, CDR2 FQGTGA. Losses at the gene ends were 3 bases for V and 3 bases for J; bases not matched to a gene: 4. The CDR3 spans 15 residues. CDR3 protein: CASSFGTGTTDTQYF. As DNA, the CDR3 is TGTGCCAGCAGCTTCGGGACAGGGACAACAGATACGCAGTATTTT. The variable domain in full, with the rest retrieved from reference TRBV7-3 and TRBJ2-3, is GAGVSQTPSNKVTEKGKYVELRCDPISGHTALYWYRQSLGQGPEFLIYFQGTGAADDSGLPNDRFFAVRPEGSVSTLKIQRTERGDSAVYLCASSFGTGTTDTQYFGPGTRLTVL.

J is TRBJ1-5 and V is TRBV10-2, with D hard to call. Germline V CDR1 and CDR2: WSHSY, SAAADI. The length of the CDR3 is 14 residues. V lost 4 bases to trimming and J lost 0 bases, with 7 bases between them. The CDR3 here is CASSVGNSNQPQHF. Written as DNA, the CDR3 is TGCGCCAGCAGTGTCGGAAATAGCAATCAGCCCCAGCATTTT.

The chain uses TRBV5-1 and TRBJ2-7; tentatively, D is TRBD2 (5 bases). The V gene's germline CDR1 is SGHRS and CDR2 YFSETQ. V was clipped by 2 bases and J by 0 bases, with 15 bases between them. The CDR3 runs to 16 residues. CDR3 in DNA: TGCGCCAGCAGCTTAAACCGGGATTCCAGCTCCTACGAGCAGTACTTC. Amino acid sequence: CASSLNRDSSSYEQYF.

The chain links TRBV7-9 to TRBJ1-5, with a possible D match to TRBD1 (5 bases). The germline V gene has CDR1 SEHNR and CDR2 FQNEAQ (reference sequence). The CDR3 contains 13 residues. V was trimmed by 4 bases and J by 9 bases, leaving 13 bases between them. The CDR3 loop is CASSSGTAGPQHF. The CDR3, as DNA: TGTGCCAGCAGCTCCGGGACGGCCGGGCCCCAGCATTTT.

This rearrangement joins TRBV29-1 to TRBJ2-5; 11 nucleotides agree with TRBD2. The length of the CDR3 is 16 residues. V lost 4 bases, J lost 3 bases, and 10 bases stayed unmatched. Germline CDR1 and CDR2: SQVTM and ANQGSEA. The CDR3, as DNA: TGCAGCGTTGGGACTAGCGGGCGGGGGGCCAAAGAGACCCAGTACTTC. Its protein product is CSVGTSGRGAKETQYF.

The chain recombines TRBV29-1 with TRBJ2-5, with TRBD1 identical over 8 bases. CDR3 length equals 14 residues. Looked up from germline, CDR1 is SQVTM and CDR2 is ANQGSEA. V lost 3 bases, J lost 4 bases, and 7 bases stayed unmatched. CDR3 residues: CSVDGTGEGETQYF. The CDR3 coding sequence is TGCAGCGTTGATGGGACAGGCGAAGGAGAGACCCAGTACTTC.

The chain joins TRBV29-1 to TRBJ2-1; 16 nucleotides align to TRBD2. The length of the CDR3 is 18 residues. Unmatched junction bases numbered 14, after V lost 7 bases and J lost 5 bases. Germline V gene data show CDR1 as SQVTM and CDR2 as ANQGSEA. In DNA form, the CDR3 reads TGCAGCGCCCCCGGGACTAGCGGGAGGGCACCACCGAACAATGAGCAGTTCTTC. Translated, it gives CSAPGTSGRAPPNNEQFF.

This sequence joins TRBV7-9 and TRBJ2-4; TRBD2 matches 8 bases. This CDR3 is 16 amino acids long. CDR1 SEHNR and CDR2 FQNEAQ come from the germline V gene (reference sequence). J was trimmed by 8 bases and V by 5 bases; bases with no gene match: 14. The CDR3 sequence: CASSGGTGGPGYIQYF. DNA for the CDR3: TGTGCCAGCAGCGGCGGAACGGGGGGGCCGGGATACATTCAGTACTTC.

Only a few counts were recorded for this clone. The chain recombines TRBV18 with TRBJ2-7; no definite D call. Germline CDR1 is KGHSH and CDR2 is LQKENI. This CDR3 has 11 residues. V was cut by 8 bases and J by 3 bases, with 8 bases left in between. The CDR3 protein is CASRVNYEQYF. The CDR3 coding sequence is TGTGCCAGCCGCGTGAACTACGAGCAGTACTTC. Complete variable domain (other parts from reference TRBV18 and TRBJ2-7): NAGVMQNPRHLVRRRGQEARLRCSPMKGHSHVYWYRQLPEEGLKFMVYLQKENIIDESGMPKERFSAEFPKEGPSILRIQQVVRGDSAAYFCASRVNYEQYFGPGTRLTVT.

Note on this clone: Other nucleotide sequences in the sample specify the same CDR3. The genes are TRBV29-1 and TRBJ2-7, with 8 bases identical to TRBD1. The CDR3 sequence is 14 residues long. Germline V lookup: CDR1 SQVTM, CDR2 ANQGSEA. The V segment lost 3 bases and the J segment 3 bases; nucleotides outside the gene matches: 7. CDR3 sequence reads: CSVEVAGGFYEQYF. CDR3 in DNA: TGCAGCGTTGAGGTCGCAGGGGGCTTCTACGAGCAGTACTTC.

V gene TRBV6-5 combines with J gene TRBJ2-7; D might be TRBD2 (5 bases). CDR1 is MNHEY and CDR2 is SVGAGI in the germline V gene. The CDR3 extends over 13 amino acids. V shed 6 bases and J shed 6 bases, with 15 bases lying between them. The CDR3 reads CASRPGKVSEQYF. For the CDR3, the DNA is TGTGCCAGCAGGCCCGGGAAGGTCTCCGAGCAGTACTTC.

The V and J genes are TRBV14 and TRBJ2-7; TRBD2 matches 7 bases. The CDR3 covers 12 residues. Germline values: CDR1 SGHDN, CDR2 FVKESK. The junction had 2 bases not matched to a gene; V was cut back by 2 bases and J by 7 bases. CDR3 coding DNA: TGTGCCAGCAGCCAACCACTAGCGGAGCAGTACTTC. It codes for CASSQPLAEQYF.

The chain has TRBV25-1 and TRBJ2-6; TRBD2 might be the D (6 bases). V shed 1 base and J shed 4 bases, with 14 bases lying between them. CDR1 MGHDK and CDR2 SYGVNS come from the germline V gene. The CDR3 consists of 17 residues. In DNA, the CDR3 is TGTGCCAGCAGTGAATTGCGAGGGGAGGCCGGGGCCAACGTCCTGACTTTC. This codes for CASSELRGEAGANVLTF.

V usage is TRBV7-9 and J usage is TRBJ2-3; 8 positions agree with TRBD2. The junction had 10 bases not matched to a gene; V was cut back by 2 bases and J by 6 bases. The germline gives CDR1 SEHNR, CDR2 FQNEAQ (reference sequence). This CDR3 has 16 amino acids. The CDR3 coding sequence is TGTGCCAGCAGCTTATTAGCGGGAAGCTTCGCGGATACGCAGTATTTT. Its protein is CASSLLAGSFADTQYF.

This clone came up once. The chain employs TRBV30 and TRBJ1-1; D perhaps matches TRBD1 (6 bases). Per the germline V gene, CDR1 is GTSNPN and CDR2 is SVGIG (reference sequence). The germline V and J ends were trimmed by 2 bases and 6 bases, with 13 bases remaining between them. The CDR3 extends over 13 amino acids. CDR3 region: CAWSMTGGAEAFF. The DNA of the CDR3 is TGTGCCTGGAGTATGACAGGAGGGGCTGAAGCTTTCTTT.

This clone turned up a few times. This chain connects TRBV7-9 to TRBJ2-3; 8 nucleotides match TRBD2. Germline V gene sequence: CDR1 SEHNR, CDR2 FQNEAQ (reference sequence). The CDR3 is made up of 16 amino acids. V gave up 5 bases and J gave up 3 bases; unmatched junction bases: 10. The CDR3 bases are TGTGCCAGCAGCCGCCTGACTAGCGCGGGTACAGATACGCAGTATTTT. It codes for CASSRLTSAGTDTQYF.

The CDR3, as DNA: TGTGCCAGCAGCCCCAGCGGGGGCCATGAGCAGTTCTTC. Encoded protein: CASSPSGGHEQFF. The chain is built from TRBV7-6 and TRBJ2-1; 8 positions match TRBD2. The CDR3 totals 13 residues. V was pared by 5 bases and J by 8 bases, with 5 bases of the junction left unmatched. The V gene's germline CDR1 is SGHVS and CDR2 FNYEAQ.